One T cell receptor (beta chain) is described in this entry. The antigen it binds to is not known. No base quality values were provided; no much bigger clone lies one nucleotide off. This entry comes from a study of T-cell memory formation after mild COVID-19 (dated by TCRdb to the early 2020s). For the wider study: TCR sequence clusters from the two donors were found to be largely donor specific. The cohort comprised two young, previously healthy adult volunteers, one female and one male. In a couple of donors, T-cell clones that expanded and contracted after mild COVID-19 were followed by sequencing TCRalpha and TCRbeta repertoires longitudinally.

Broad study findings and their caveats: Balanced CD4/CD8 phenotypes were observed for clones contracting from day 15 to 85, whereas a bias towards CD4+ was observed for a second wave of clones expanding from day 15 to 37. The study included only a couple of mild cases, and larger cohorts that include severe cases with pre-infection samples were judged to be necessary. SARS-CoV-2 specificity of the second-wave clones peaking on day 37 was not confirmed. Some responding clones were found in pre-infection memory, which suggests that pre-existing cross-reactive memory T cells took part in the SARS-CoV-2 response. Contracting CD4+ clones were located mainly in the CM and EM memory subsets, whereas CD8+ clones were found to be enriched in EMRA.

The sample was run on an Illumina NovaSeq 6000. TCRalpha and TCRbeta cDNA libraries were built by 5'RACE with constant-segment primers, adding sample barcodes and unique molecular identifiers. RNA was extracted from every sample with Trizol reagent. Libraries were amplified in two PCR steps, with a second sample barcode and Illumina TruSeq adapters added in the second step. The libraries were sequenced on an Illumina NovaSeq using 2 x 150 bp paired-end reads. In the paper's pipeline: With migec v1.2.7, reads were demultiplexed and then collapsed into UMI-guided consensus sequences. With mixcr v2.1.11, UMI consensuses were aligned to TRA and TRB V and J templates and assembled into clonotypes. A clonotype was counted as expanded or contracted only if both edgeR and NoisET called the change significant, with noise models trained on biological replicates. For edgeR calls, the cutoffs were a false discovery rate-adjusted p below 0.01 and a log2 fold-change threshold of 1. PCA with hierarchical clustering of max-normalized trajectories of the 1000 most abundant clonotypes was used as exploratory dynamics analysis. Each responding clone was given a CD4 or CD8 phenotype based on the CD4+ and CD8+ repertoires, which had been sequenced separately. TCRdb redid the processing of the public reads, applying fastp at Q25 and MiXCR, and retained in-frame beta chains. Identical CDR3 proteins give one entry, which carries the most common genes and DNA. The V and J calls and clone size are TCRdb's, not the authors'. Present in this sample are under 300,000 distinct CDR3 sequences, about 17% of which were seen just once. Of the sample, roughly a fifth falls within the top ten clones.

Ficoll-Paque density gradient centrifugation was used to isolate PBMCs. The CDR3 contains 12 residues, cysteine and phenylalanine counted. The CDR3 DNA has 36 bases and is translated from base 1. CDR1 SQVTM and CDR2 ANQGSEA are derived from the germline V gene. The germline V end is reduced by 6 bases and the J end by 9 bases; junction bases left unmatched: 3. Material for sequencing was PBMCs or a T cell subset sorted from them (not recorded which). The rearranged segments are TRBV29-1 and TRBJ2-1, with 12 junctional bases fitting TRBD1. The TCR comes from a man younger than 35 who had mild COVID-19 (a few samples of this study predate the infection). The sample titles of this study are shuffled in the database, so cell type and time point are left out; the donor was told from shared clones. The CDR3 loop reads CSVGTGGGEQFF. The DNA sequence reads TGCAGCGTCGGGACAGGGGGCGGTGAGCAGTTCTTC.